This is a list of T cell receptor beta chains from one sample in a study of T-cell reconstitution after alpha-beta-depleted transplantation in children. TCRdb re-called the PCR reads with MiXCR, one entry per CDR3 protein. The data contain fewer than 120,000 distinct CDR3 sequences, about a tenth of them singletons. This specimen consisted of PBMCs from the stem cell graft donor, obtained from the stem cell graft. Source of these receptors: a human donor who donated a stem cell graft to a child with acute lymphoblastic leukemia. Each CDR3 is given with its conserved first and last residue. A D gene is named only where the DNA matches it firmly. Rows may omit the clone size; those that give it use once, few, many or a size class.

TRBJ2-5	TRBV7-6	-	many	CASSLALPQETQYF	TGTGCCAGCAGCTTAGCGTTACCCCAAGAGACCCAGTACTTC
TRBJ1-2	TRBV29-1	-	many	CSVEWGQPNYGYTF	TGCAGCGTTGAGTGGGGACAACCTAACTATGGCTACACCTTC
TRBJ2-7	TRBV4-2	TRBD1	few	CASSQDSLDRVPYEQYF	TGTGCCAGCAGCCAAGATTCTTTGGACAGGGTCCCCTACGAGCAGTACTTC
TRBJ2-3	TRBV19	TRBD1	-	CASSILDRATDTQYF	TGTGCCAGTAGTATTCTCGACAGGGCCACAGATACGCAGTATTTT
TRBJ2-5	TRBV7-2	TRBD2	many	CASSYSGTTPQETQYF	TGTGCCAGCAGCTACTCCGGGACTACTCCCCAAGAGACCCAGTACTTC
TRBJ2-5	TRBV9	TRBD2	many	CASSVNVGGKETQYF	TGTGCCAGCAGCGTCAATGTGGGGGGGAAGGAGACCCAGTACTTC
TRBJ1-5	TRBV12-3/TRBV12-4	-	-	CASTPTWNQPQHF	TGTGCCAGCACCCCGACATGGAATCAGCCCCAGCATTTT
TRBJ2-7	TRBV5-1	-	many	CASSLGQHSYEQYF	TGCGCCAGCAGCTTGGGACAGCACTCCTACGAGCAGTACTTC
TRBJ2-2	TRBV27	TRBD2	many	CASSRDYRNTGELFF	TGTGCCAGCAGCAGGGACTATCGAAACACCGGGGAGCTGTTTTTT
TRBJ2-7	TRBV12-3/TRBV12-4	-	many	CASRDSQVHYEQYF	TGTGCCAGCAGGGACAGCCAGGTGCACTACGAGCAGTACTTC
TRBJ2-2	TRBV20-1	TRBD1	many	CSARQGPNTGELFF	TGCAGTGCGCGACAGGGGCCTAACACCGGGGAGCTGTTTTTT
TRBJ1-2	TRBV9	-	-	CASSIPGGYGYTF	TGTGCCAGCAGCATCCCGGGGGGGTACGGCTACACCTTC
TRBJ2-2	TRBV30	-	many	CAWTSTGELFF	TGTGCCTGGACGAGCACCGGGGAGCTGTTTTTT
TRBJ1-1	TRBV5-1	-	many	CASSLVTNTEAFF	TGCGCCAGCAGCTTGGTAACAAACACTGAAGCTTTCTTT
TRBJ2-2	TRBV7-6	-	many	CASNTVLGSNTGELFF	TGTGCCAGCAACACTGTGCTGGGATCGAACACCGGGGAGCTGTTTTTT
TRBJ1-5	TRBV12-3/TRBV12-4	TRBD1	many	CASSLAGQTIYQPQHF	TGTGCCAGCAGTTTAGCGGGACAGACAATATATCAGCCCCAGCATTTT
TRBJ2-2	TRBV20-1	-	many	CSARLNEGPGPWELFF	TGCAGTGCTAGACTCAACGAGGGCCCGGGACCCTGGGAGCTGTTTTTT
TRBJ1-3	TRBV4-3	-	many	CASSQEVANTRSGNTIYF	TGCGCCAGCAGCCAAGAGGTCGCAAACACCCGCTCTGGAAACACCATATATTTT
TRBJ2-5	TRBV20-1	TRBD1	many	CSARLGFDRGPGETQYF	TGCAGTGCCCGCCTCGGGTTTGACAGGGGGCCAGGAGAGACCCAGTACTTC
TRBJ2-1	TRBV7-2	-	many	CASSLGRGQRNNEQFF	TGTGCCAGCAGCTTAGGGCGGGGACAGAGAAACAATGAGCAGTTCTTC
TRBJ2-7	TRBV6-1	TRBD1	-	CASTPDRGRIYEQYF	TGTGCCAGCACCCCGGACAGGGGGCGCATCTACGAGCAGTACTTC
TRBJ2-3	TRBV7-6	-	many	CASSLVTRGIDTQYF	TGTGCCAGCAGCTTAGTAACCAGGGGAATTGATACGCAGTATTTT
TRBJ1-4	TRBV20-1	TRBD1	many	CSARSPTGATNEKLFF	TGCAGTGCTAGGAGTCCCACAGGGGCAACTAATGAAAAACTGTTTTTT
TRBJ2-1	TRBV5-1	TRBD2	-	CASSSSWGGYNEQFF	TGCGCCAGCAGCTCCTCTTGGGGGGGATACAATGAGCAGTTCTTC
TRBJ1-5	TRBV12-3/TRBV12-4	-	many	CASSLGTKGNQPQHF	TGTGCCAGCAGTTTAGGGACAAAGGGCAATCAGCCCCAGCATTTT
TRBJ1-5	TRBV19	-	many	CASRIGQANQPQHF	TGTGCCAGTAGGATCGGGCAGGCCAATCAGCCCCAGCATTTT
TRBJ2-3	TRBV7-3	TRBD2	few	CASSPQLASTDTQYF	TGTGCCAGCAGCCCCCAACTAGCGAGCACAGATACGCAGTATTTT
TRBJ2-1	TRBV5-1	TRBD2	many	CASSLVSGRGLAGNEQFF	TGCGCCAGCAGCTTGGTTTCCGGGCGCGGACTAGCGGGCAATGAGCAGTTCTTC
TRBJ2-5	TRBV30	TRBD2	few	CAWSVGLRGLTSGSLQETQYF	TGTGCCTGGAGTGTCGGGTTGCGCGGCTTGACTAGCGGGAGTCTCCAAGAGACCCAGTACTTC
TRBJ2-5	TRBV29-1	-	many	CSVESWQGTETQYF	TGCAGCGTTGAATCGTGGCAGGGAACGGAGACCCAGTACTTC